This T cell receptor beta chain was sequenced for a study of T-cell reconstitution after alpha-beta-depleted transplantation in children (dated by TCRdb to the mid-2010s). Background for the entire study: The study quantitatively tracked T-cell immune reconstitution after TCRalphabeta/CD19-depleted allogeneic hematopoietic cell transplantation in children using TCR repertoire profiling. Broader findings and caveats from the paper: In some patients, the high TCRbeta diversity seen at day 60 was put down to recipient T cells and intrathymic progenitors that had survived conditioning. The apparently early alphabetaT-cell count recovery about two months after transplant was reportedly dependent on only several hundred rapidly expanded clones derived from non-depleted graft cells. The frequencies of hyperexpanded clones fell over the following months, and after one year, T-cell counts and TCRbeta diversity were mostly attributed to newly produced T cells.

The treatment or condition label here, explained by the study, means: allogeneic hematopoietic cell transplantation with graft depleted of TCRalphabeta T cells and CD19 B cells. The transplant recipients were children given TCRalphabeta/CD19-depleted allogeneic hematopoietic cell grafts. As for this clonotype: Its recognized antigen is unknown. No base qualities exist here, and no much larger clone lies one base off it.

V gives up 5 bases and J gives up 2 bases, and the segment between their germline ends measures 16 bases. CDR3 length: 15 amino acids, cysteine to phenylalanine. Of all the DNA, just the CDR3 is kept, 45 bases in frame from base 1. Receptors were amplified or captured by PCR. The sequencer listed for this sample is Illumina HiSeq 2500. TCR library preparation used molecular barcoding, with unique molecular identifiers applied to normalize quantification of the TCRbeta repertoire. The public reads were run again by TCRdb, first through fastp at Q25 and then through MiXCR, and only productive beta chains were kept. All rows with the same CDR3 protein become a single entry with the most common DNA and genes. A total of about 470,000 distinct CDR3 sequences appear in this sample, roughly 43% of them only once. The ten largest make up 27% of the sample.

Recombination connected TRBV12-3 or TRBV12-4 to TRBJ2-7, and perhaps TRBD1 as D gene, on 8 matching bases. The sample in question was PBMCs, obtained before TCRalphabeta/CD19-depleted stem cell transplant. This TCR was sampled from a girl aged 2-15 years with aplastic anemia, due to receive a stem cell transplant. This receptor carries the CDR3 CASSPTGGRAYEQYF. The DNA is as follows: TGTGCCAGCAGTCCCACAGGGGGGAGGGCCTACGAGCAGTACTTC.